Listed here are 23 T cell receptor beta chains from one sample, sequenced in a study of T-cell memory formation after mild COVID-19. Using its own MiXCR run on the 5' RACE reads, TCRdb lists one record per CDR3 protein. Of about 410,000 distinct CDR3 sequences detected, less than 25% appear once; the ten largest clones hold over 10%. Sample: PBMCs or a T cell subset sorted from them (not recorded which). These receptors came from an adult woman who had mild COVID-19 (a few samples of this study predate the infection). Cell type and time point are not known.

This clonotype was recorded a few times. The V gene is TRBV7-2, the J gene TRBJ2-1; unclear D gene. The V end was cut by 1 base, the J end by 8 bases, with 12 bases between. Germline CDR1 SGHTA, CDR2 FQGNSA. The CDR3 sequence is 14 residues long. CDR3 DNA: TGTGCCAGCAGCTTAGACGGCCAAAGGGATGAGCAGTTCTTC. Amino acids: CASSLDGQRDEQFF.

This clonotype was seen more than once but under ten times. V and J are TRBV9 and TRBJ2-3, with TRBD1 matching 11 bases. The CDR3 spans 15 residues. V shed 5 bases, J shed 9 bases, and the junction held 11 bases outside the gene matches. Germline V gene sequence: CDR1 SGDLS, CDR2 YYNGEE. CDR3 region: CASSLPGQGGQTQYF. The DNA for the CDR3 is TGTGCCAGCAGTCTACCGGGACAGGGGGGCCAGACGCAGTATTTT.

This clonotype was counted a few times. The rearrangement links TRBV12-3 or TRBV12-4 to TRBJ2-4; 7 bases are a match to TRBD1. This CDR3 has 17 amino acids. Losses at the gene ends were 0 bases for V and 0 bases for J; bases not matched to a gene: 5. CDR3 residues: CASSLAAGGSAKNIQYF. The CDR3 DNA is TGTGCCAGCAGTTTAGCGGCAGGGGGATCAGCCAAAAACATTCAGTACTTC.

This clonotype was detected only a few times. The chain is built from TRBV7-2 and TRBJ2-5; D may be TRBD1 or TRBD2 (5 bases each). CDR3 length equals 14 residues. Germline V gene lookup returns CDR1 SGHTA and CDR2 FQGNSA. V gave up 4 bases and J gave up 7 bases, with 16 bases separating them. CDR3: CASSSGPFGGTQYF. CDR3 coding DNA: TGTGCCAGCAGCTCTGGGCCTTTTGGGGGGACCCAGTACTTC.

The V gene is TRBV7-3, the J gene TRBJ2-3; 12 nucleotides agree with TRBD2. There are 16 residues in the CDR3. J lost 8 bases, V lost 3 bases, and 9 bases had no gene match. Germline values: CDR1 SGHTA, CDR2 FQGTGA. CDR3 DNA: TGTGCCAGCAGCTTTCACCTGACTAGCGGGGGTGGTACGCAGTATTTT. This encodes CASSFHLTSGGGTQYF.

This clonotype has a count of ten or more. This sequence joins TRBV7-2 and TRBJ2-5; D unresolved. The length of the CDR3 is 13 residues. Trimming pared 0 bases from V and 5 bases from J, leaving 7 bases between. Germline V CDR1 and CDR2: SGHTA, FQGNSA. CDR3 nucleotides: TGTGCCAGCAGCTTAGCTTTCGCGGAGACCCAGTACTTC. Translating gives CASSLAFAETQYF.

The J gene is TRBJ2-7, the V gene TRBV13; D gene uncertain. CDR3 length: 13 residues. Per germline, CDR1 PRHDT and CDR2 FYEKMQ (reference sequence). V was pared by 4 bases and J by 0 bases, with 7 bases between. CDR3 loop: CASSSKSSYEQYF. As DNA, the CDR3 is TGTGCCAGCAGCTCAAAAAGCTCCTACGAGCAGTACTTC.

The rearrangement links TRBV7-2 to TRBJ1-1; D unclear. The V and J ends lost 1 base and 1 base respectively, with 7 bases between them. CDR1 is SGHTA and CDR2 is FQGNSA in the germline V gene. The CDR3 covers 14 residues. The DNA of the CDR3 is TGTGCCAGCAGCTTAGATTCGGGGAACACTGAAGCTTTCTTT. It codes for CASSLDSGNTEAFF.

This clonotype was seen only a few times. This rearrangement joins TRBV5-4 to TRBJ2-7, with 10 nucleotides matching TRBD1. CDR1 SGHNT and CDR2 YYREEE come from the germline V gene (reference sequence). Trimming cost V 2 bases and J 5 bases; bases outside gene matches: 19. This CDR3 is built from 19 residues. CDR3 sequence: CASSFLLSPGQGIRNEQYF. The DNA for the CDR3 is TGTGCCAGCAGCTTCCTCCTCTCTCCGGGACAGGGGATAAGGAACGAGCAGTACTTC. The whole variable domain, filled in from reference TRBV5-4 and TRBJ2-7, reads ETGVTQSPTHLIKTRGQQVTLRCSSQSGHNTVSWYQQALGQGPQFIFQYYREEENGRGNFPPRFSGLQFPNYSSELNVNALELDDSALYLCASSFLLSPGQGIRNEQYFGPGTRLTVT.

V gene TRBV2 combines with J gene TRBJ1-2, with D possibly being TRBD1 (6 bases). V was trimmed by 6 bases and J by 5 bases, leaving 19 bases between them. The V gene's germline CDR1 is SNHLY and CDR2 FYNNEI. The CDR3 consists of 15 residues. This CDR3 is CASSLLRGDPYGYTF. The CDR3, as DNA: TGTGCCAGCAGCCTTCTCAGGGGTGACCCGTATGGCTACACCTTC.

The rearrangement uses TRBV24-1 and TRBJ2-4; D may correspond to TRBD1 or TRBD2 (5 bases each). CDR1 and CDR2 from the germline V gene are KGHDR and SFDVKD. The CDR3 spans 14 residues. Trimming took 3 bases from V and 5 from J, leaving 10 bases between them. DNA for the CDR3: TGTGCCACCAGTGATACCAGGGACGAAAACATTCAGTACTTC. Protein: CATSDTRDENIQYF.

This clonotype was observed a few times. The J gene is TRBJ2-1, the V gene TRBV5-1; weak D call: TRBD1 (6 bases). Germline assignment: CDR1 SGHRS and CDR2 YFSETQ. CDR3 length: 11 residues. The V and J ends lost 0 bases and 14 bases respectively, with 9 bases between them. The CDR3 sequence is CASSLDRVKFF. The CDR3 nucleotides are TGCGCCAGCAGCTTGGACAGGGTGAAGTTCTTC. Complete variable domain (other parts from reference TRBV5-1 and TRBJ2-1): KAGVTQTPRYLIKTRGQQVTLSCSPISGHRSVSWYQQTPGQGLQFLFEYFSETQRNKGNFPGRFSGRQFSNSRSEMNVSTLELGDSALYLCASSLDRVKFFGPGTRLTVL.

The genes are TRBV12-3 or TRBV12-4 and TRBJ1-1, with no clear D. This CDR3 is 14 amino acids long. Trimming pared 2 bases from V and 1 base from J, leaving 8 bases between. CDR3 DNA: TGTGCCAGCAGTTTAAAACTCAGGAACACTGAAGCTTTCTTT. Its protein is CASSLKLRNTEAFF.

The table lists this clonotype with a few counts. This chain connects TRBV7-6 to TRBJ2-2; 7 nucleotides match TRBD1. CDR1 is SGHVS, CDR2 FNYEAQ, per germline. J gave up 7 bases and V 4 bases, and 3 bases lay outside the gene matches. This CDR3 has 13 residues. As DNA, the CDR3 is TGTGCCAGCAGCTCAGGGGGTAGCGGGGAGCTGTTTTTT. This translates into CASSSGGSGELFF.

This clonotype was observed a handful of times. V is TRBV2 and J is TRBJ2-1; 7 bases map to TRBD2. The CDR3 length is 13 residues. Germline CDR1 reads SNHLY; CDR2 reads FYNNEI. V shed 0 bases, J shed 13 bases, and the junction held 6 bases outside the gene matches. The CDR3 spells CASSEAGGGPQFF. Written as DNA, the CDR3 is TGTGCCAGCAGTGAAGCCGGCGGGGGACCCCAGTTCTTC.

This clonotype was detected only a few times. The chain is built from TRBV6-5 and TRBJ2-3; possibly TRBD1 for D (7 bases). The CDR3 is 18 residues long. V lost 4 bases and J 4 bases, leaving 24 bases between the germline ends. Germline CDR1 reads MNHEY; CDR2 reads SVGAGI. CDR3 region: CASSSYFFGGGNSDTQYF. CDR3 in DNA: TGTGCCAGCAGTTCATATTTTTTCGGAGGGGGCAACTCAGATACGCAGTATTTT.

The chain is built from TRBV6-2 or TRBV6-3 and TRBJ2-2; D uncertain. The CDR3 runs 15 residues. V lost 3 bases and J lost 0, with 8 bases in between. Looked up from germline, CDR1 is MNHEY and CDR2 is SVGEGT. CDR3 DNA: TGTGCCAGCAGTTATTGGCTTTCGAACACCGGGGAGCTGTTTTTT. Translation: CASSYWLSNTGELFF.

This clonotype was seen ten or more times. The J gene is TRBJ2-7, the V gene TRBV24-1; no clear D. The ends were cut back, 9 bases at V and 4 bases at J, with 9 bases in the middle. CDR1 KGHDR and CDR2 SFDVKD come from the germline V gene. The CDR3 totals 11 residues. The CDR3 region is CATSGGYEQYF. DNA of the CDR3: TGTGCCACCTCGGGCGGTTACGAGCAGTACTTC.

The rearrangement joins TRBV29-1 to TRBJ2-1; tentatively, D is TRBD2 (5 bases). The CDR3 covers 13 residues. V shed 1 base and J shed 3 bases, with 7 bases lying between them. Germline V gives CDR1 SQVTM, CDR2 ANQGSEA. The CDR3 coding sequence is TGCAGCGTTGAAGCAGCGGACTACAATGAGCAGTTCTTC. This gives the protein CSVEAADYNEQFF.

This clonotype turned up a few times. The chain links TRBV7-2 to TRBJ1-1; no clear D. CDR1 is SGHTA and CDR2 is FQGNSA in the germline V gene. The V and J ends lost 7 bases and 0 bases respectively, with 15 bases between them. CDR3 size: 15 residues. CDR3 sequence: CASKAQRILNTEAFF. The CDR3 bases are TGTGCCAGCAAGGCCCAGCGAATTCTGAACACTGAAGCTTTCTTT.

In its sample, this clonotype was seen a few times. The chain uses TRBV7-6 and TRBJ2-5, with a weak D call TRBD2 (6 bases). Trimming pared 5 bases from V and 5 bases from J, leaving 21 bases between. The CDR3 extends over 16 amino acids. Germline CDR1 is SGHVS and CDR2 is FNYEAQ. CDR3 residues: CASSPRDSRGRETQYF. CDR3 bases: TGTGCCAGCAGCCCGCGGGACTCTCGTGGACGGGAGACCCAGTACTTC.

The V call is TRBV6-5, the J call TRBJ2-6; 11 bases map to TRBD1. The CDR3 spans 14 residues. CDR1 is MNHEY and CDR2 is SVGAGI in the germline V gene. The trim removed 5 bases at V and 8 bases at J, leaving 2 bases unmatched. The CDR3 DNA sequence: TGTGCCAGCAGTGGGACAGGGGGTACCAACGTCCTGACTTTC. Translated, it gives CASSGTGGTNVLTF.

This chain links TRBV20-1 with TRBJ2-4; D is perhaps TRBD2 (5 bases). Germline V gene data show CDR1 as DFQATT and CDR2 as SNEGSKA (reference sequence). V lost 6 bases and J 6 bases, leaving 15 bases between the germline ends. CDR3 size: 13 residues. For the CDR3, the DNA is TGCAGTGCACTTCTGATCGGGATAAACATTCAGTACTTC. Translating gives CSALLIGINIQYF.